These 19 T cell receptor beta chains came from one sample sequenced in a study of T-cell reconstitution after alpha-beta-depleted transplantation in children. Preparation of the TCRbeta library was carried out with unique molecular identifiers. TCRdb ran MiXCR on the PCR reads and lists one entry per CDR3 protein. The data contain about 360,000 distinct CDR3 sequences, roughly 13% of them singletons. This specimen was PBMCs, taken from the stem cell graft. These receptor sequences come from a human donor who donated a stem cell graft to a child with Fanconi anemia.

This clonotype was observed a handful of times. V usage is TRBV3-1 and J usage is TRBJ1-1; the D is unclear. This CDR3 is built from 14 residues. Germline V gene lookup returns CDR1 LGHDT and CDR2 YNNKEL (reference sequence). V gave up 2 bases and J gave up 0 bases, with 7 bases separating them. CDR3 DNA: TGTGCCAGCAGCCAAATGCGGCTGAACACTGAAGCTTTCTTT. This encodes CASSQMRLNTEAFF.

The sample holds many counts of this clonotype. J is TRBJ2-1 and V is TRBV20-1; 9 bases line up with TRBD2. The V gene's germline CDR1 is DFQATT and CDR2 SNEGSKA (reference sequence). CDR3 length: 15 amino acids. V shed 0 bases and J 7 bases; nucleotides not matched to a gene: 7. The CDR3 spells CSARELAGSINEQFF. The CDR3 DNA follows: TGCAGTGCTAGAGAGCTAGCGGGGAGTATTAATGAGCAGTTCTTC.

There are a few counts of this clonotype. This chain links TRBV5-1 with TRBJ2-2; 11 nucleotides line up with TRBD2. CDR1 and CDR2 (germline): SGHRS, YFSETQ. J lost 6 bases, V lost 2 bases, and 6 bases had no gene match. The CDR3 length is 16 residues. The CDR3 spells CASSLKLAGASGELFF. Written as DNA, the CDR3 is TGCGCCAGCAGCTTAAAACTAGCGGGGGCGTCCGGGGAGCTGTTTTTT.

This clonotype occurred many times. The chain recombines TRBV20-1 with TRBJ2-5, with 7 bases lining up with TRBD2. The J segment lost 5 bases and the V segment lost 3 bases, leaving 0 bases of the junction unmatched. This CDR3 has 11 amino acids. In germline, CDR1 is DFQATT, CDR2 SNEGSKA (reference sequence). The CDR3 reads CSARGGETQYF. The CDR3 DNA follows: TGCAGTGCTAGGGGAGGGGAGACCCAGTACTTC.

In this sample, this clonotype turned up many times. The chain employs TRBV29-1 and TRBJ2-1; 9 positions agree with TRBD1. V shed 6 bases, J shed 8 bases, and the junction held 11 bases outside the gene matches. The germline CDR1 and CDR2 sequences are SQVTM and ANQGSEA. This CDR3 is built from 14 residues. The CDR3 DNA is TGCAGCGTCCAGGGGGGACAGGGCACGGATGAGCAGTTCTTC. Residues: CSVQGGQGTDEQFF.

CDR3 in DNA: TGCGCCAGCAGCTTCGTTACCGAAGAGACCCAGTACTTC. It codes for CASSFVTEETQYF. V usage is TRBV4-3 and J usage is TRBJ2-5; no firm D call. Looked up from germline, CDR1 is LGHNA and CDR2 is YSLEER. V shed 5 bases and J shed 3 bases, with 10 bases lying between them. There are 13 residues in the CDR3.

This clonotype appeared a few times. The chain recombines TRBV5-1 with TRBJ1-6; no clear D gene. The germline gives CDR1 SGHRS, CDR2 YFSETQ. The length of the CDR3 is 14 residues. The V end lost 0 bases, the J end lost 7 bases, and 8 bases lay between the germline ends. In nucleotides, the CDR3 is TGCGCCAGCAGCTTGGTATCCGGGAATTCACCCCTCCACTTT. Encoded protein: CASSLVSGNSPLHF.

This clonotype was found a few times. The chain is built from TRBV20-1 and TRBJ1-2; TRBD1 aligns across 8 bases. CDR1 and CDR2 from the germline V gene are DFQATT and SNEGSKA (reference sequence). This CDR3 is built from 13 residues. Trimming cost V 8 bases and J 5 bases; bases outside gene matches: 10. CDR3 coding DNA: TGCAGTCTTCCGGACAGGGCGGATTATGGCTACACCTTC. The encoded protein is CSLPDRADYGYTF.

This clonotype was seen more than once but under ten times. The genes are TRBV7-2 and TRBJ1-2; 8 bases fit TRBD1. Germline CDR1 is SGHTA and CDR2 is FQGNSA. This CDR3 region has 16 residues. Trimming removed 6 bases from V and 7 bases from J; junction bases left unmatched: 16. The CDR3 nucleotides read TGTGCCAGCAGAACCGCACTGACAGGGGAATACTCTGGCTACACCTTC. Protein product: CASRTALTGEYSGYTF.

The V gene is TRBV7-2, the J gene TRBJ1-6; D gene unclear. V shed 0 bases and J shed 6 bases, with 9 bases lying between them. CDR3 length: 15 residues. The V gene's germline CDR1 is SGHTA and CDR2 FQGNSA. The CDR3 sequence: CASSLARITNSPLHF. Here the CDR3 DNA reads TGTGCCAGCAGCTTAGCACGGATCACTAATTCACCCCTCCACTTT.

The chain joins TRBV11-2 to TRBJ1-4, with TRBD1 identical over 9 bases. V dropped 9 bases and J dropped 12; count of bases not matched to a gene: 23. The CDR3 extends over 17 amino acids. The germline V gene encodes CDR1 SGHAT and CDR2 FQNNGV. The CDR3 DNA reads as TGTGCCAGTTCCCCCGGCCAGTTGGAAGACAGGGGGGACGAACTGTTTTTT. Protein sequence: CASSPGQLEDRGDELFF.

This clonotype was seen only a few times. The CDR3 is CASSLSTFSGGADNEQFF. DNA of the CDR3: TGCGCCAGCAGCTTGTCAACCTTTAGCGGGGGGGCTGACAATGAGCAGTTCTTC. This chain uses TRBV5-1 with TRBJ2-1; TRBD2 aligns across 11 bases. Losses at the gene ends were 1 base for V and 5 bases for J; bases not matched to a gene: 11. The CDR3 is made up of 18 amino acids. CDR1 SGHRS and CDR2 YFSETQ come from the germline V gene.

There are a few counts of this clonotype. This chain links TRBV4-3 with TRBJ2-1; D is ambiguous. The ends were cut back, 4 bases at V and 3 bases at J, with 13 bases in the middle. Per the germline V gene, CDR1 is LGHNA and CDR2 is YSLEER. This CDR3 region has 15 residues. CDR3 loop: CASSLERLVYNEQFF. The CDR3 region has the DNA TGCGCCAGCAGCCTAGAAAGATTGGTCTACAATGAGCAGTTCTTC.

The chain employs TRBV20-1 and TRBJ1-5; the match to TRBD1 covers 8 bases. CDR1 and CDR2 from the germline V gene are DFQATT and SNEGSKA (reference sequence). The CDR3 is 14 amino acids. Trimming at V came to 6 bases and at J to 0 bases, leaving 4 bases not matched to a gene. This CDR3 is CSARTGNSNQPQHF. The DNA for the CDR3 is TGCAGTGCCCGGACAGGGAATAGCAATCAGCCCCAGCATTTT.

The genes are TRBV5-5 and TRBJ2-7; D uncertain. Between the trimmed V and J ends, which lost 6 bases and 4 bases, there was a span of 23 bases. The CDR3 extends over 16 amino acids. Germline values: CDR1 SGHKS, CDR2 YYEKEE (reference sequence). In DNA, the CDR3 is TGTGCCAGCACCTTAGATCATTCCACCAGGTCTTACGAGCAGTACTTC. Encoded protein: CASTLDHSTRSYEQYF.

The chain combines TRBV6-5 with TRBJ1-2, with 8 bases fitting TRBD1. The CDR3 loop spans 18 amino acids. The ends lost 4 bases at V and 2 bases at J; junction bases unmatched: 15. Germline CDR1 MNHEY, CDR2 SVGAGI. CDR3 amino acids: CASSSPDRASAENYGYTF. The DNA of the CDR3 is TGTGCCAGCAGTTCGCCGGACAGGGCTTCGGCAGAGAACTATGGCTACACCTTC.

The V gene is TRBV20-1, the J gene TRBJ2-1, with D perhaps TRBD2 (6 bases). Germline-derived CDR1 and CDR2 are DFQATT and SNEGSKA (reference sequence). CDR3 length equals 15 residues. The V and J ends lost 1 base and 7 bases respectively, with 17 bases between them. CDR3 DNA: TGCAGTGCTAGAGCCCGGGGACTGCCGATTAATGAGCAGTTCTTC. Protein product: CSARARGLPINEQFF.

This clonotype was observed a handful of times. The J gene is TRBJ1-1, the V gene TRBV27; D is ambiguous. CDR3 length equals 16 residues. V lost 3 bases to trimming and J lost 6 bases, with 20 bases between them. Germline CDR1 is MNHEY and CDR2 is SMNVEV (reference sequence). The chain's CDR3 is CASSFFPFQVRSEAFF. CDR3 nucleotides: TGTGCCAGCAGTTTCTTCCCTTTTCAGGTTAGGTCTGAAGCTTTCTTT.

The CDR3 sequence: CASSSAGARGYNEQFF. CDR3 in DNA: TGTGCCAGTAGTTCGGCGGGGGCGAGGGGATACAATGAGCAGTTCTTC. The chain has TRBV19 and TRBJ2-1; TRBD2 might be the D (7 bases). Germline V gene sequence: CDR1 LNHDA, CDR2 SQIVND (reference sequence). The CDR3 is 16 amino acids. The V and J ends lost 5 bases and 4 bases respectively, with 18 bases between them.